The 13 T cell receptor beta chains below all came from one sample that was sequenced in a study of Ad26.COV2.S vaccination and SARS-CoV-2 variants. As for treatment: some 20 received Ad26.COV2.S at low or high dose, single or two shots; roughly five received placebo; per-sample allocation not given. Day 63 following the first vaccine or placebo injection was when the samples were taken. Sequencing was performed with immunoSEQ multiplex PCR; in TCRdb, only in-frame clones are kept and a portion is missing. The data contain 330,000 or so clones, roughly 88% of them singletons. The source material was peripheral blood, sampled in a trial of Ad26.COV2.S vaccine versus placebo. These TCRs come from a person aged 18-60 years who received the Ad26.COV2.S COVID-19 vaccine or a placebo.

The rearrangement links TRBV14 to TRBJ2-1, with TRBD2 matching 14 bases. Germline trimming cut 4 bases from V and 0 bases from J; bases unmatched to any gene: 8. CDR1 is SGHDN, CDR2 FVKESK, per germline. This CDR3 contains 19 residues. CDR3 amino acids: CASSLRTSGRIVSYNEQFF. CDR3 DNA: TGTGCCAGCAGCCTACGGACTAGCGGGAGGATAGTCTCCTACAATGAGCAGTTCTTC.

The V gene is TRBV6-1, the J gene TRBJ2-7; unclear D gene. This CDR3 spans 16 amino acids. Germline CDR1 and CDR2: MNHNS and SASEGT. The germline V and J ends were trimmed by 3 bases and 2 bases, with 17 bases remaining between them. Written as DNA, the CDR3 is TGTGCCAGCAGTGATTGGTCAACTACTCCTGCCTACGAGCAGTACTTC. Translation gives CASSDWSTTPAYEQYF.

CDR3 nucleotide sequence: TGCAGCGTCCGCAGGGCATCTAATGAAAAACTGTTTTTT. As protein: CSVRRASNEKLFF. This sequence joins TRBV29-1 and TRBJ1-4; D perhaps matches TRBD1 (5 bases). The CDR3 sequence is 13 residues long. Germline V CDR1 and CDR2: SQVTM, ANQGSEA. Between the trimmed V and J ends, which lost 6 bases and 3 bases, there was a span of 11 bases.

By share of the sample, this clone is medium-sized. Other DNA sequences within the sample encode an identical CDR3. The rearrangement joins TRBV19 to TRBJ1-1; 9 bases map to TRBD1. Trimming at V came to 10 bases and at J to 5 bases, leaving 5 bases not matched to a gene. This CDR3 has 12 amino acids. Per the germline V gene, CDR1 is LNHDA and CDR2 is SQIVND (reference sequence). The CDR3 DNA reads TGTGCCACCAAGGGACAGGGAACTGAAGCTTTCTTT. This codes for CATKGQGTEAFF.

The rearrangement links TRBV7-9 to TRBJ2-1, with D possibly being TRBD2 (6 bases). Looked up from germline, CDR1 is SEHNR and CDR2 is FQNEAQ (reference sequence). V was shortened by 3 bases and J by 5 bases, with 17 bases between the two germline ends. This CDR3 has 16 residues. CDR3 DNA sequence: TGTGCCAGCAGCTTTATTGGAGGGAGGACCGACAATGAGCAGTTCTTC. Protein sequence: CASSFIGGRTDNEQFF.

The gene calls are TRBV19 and TRBJ1-1; no clear D gene. Deletions cut 5 bases from V and 8 bases from J, with 15 bases between. This CDR3 has 13 amino acids. Germline loops: CDR1 LNHDA, CDR2 SQIVND (reference sequence). The CDR3 nucleotides are TGTGCCAGTAGTTCCGGGCCAGCCGGGGAAGCTTTCTTT. Translating it yields CASSSGPAGEAFF.

The genes are TRBV7-2 and TRBJ1-3; a possible D gene is TRBD1 (5 bases). CDR1 is SGHTA, CDR2 FQGNSA, per germline. This CDR3 is 14 amino acids long. V shed 7 bases and J shed 3 bases, with 13 bases lying between them. Here the CDR3 reads CASTNPGLGNTIYF. The CDR3 DNA reads TGTGCCAGCACAAACCCAGGGCTTGGAAACACCATATATTTT.

This sequence joins TRBV27 and TRBJ1-1, with D unclear. CDR3 length: 14 residues. Per the germline V gene, CDR1 is MNHEY and CDR2 is SMNVEV (reference sequence). The V end lost 2 bases, the J end lost 1 base, and 8 bases lay between the germline ends. CDR3 protein: CASSLLGGNTEAFF. CDR3 bases: TGTGCCAGCAGTTTACTCGGCGGGAACACTGAAGCTTTCTTT.

The chain uses TRBV27 and TRBJ2-3, with unresolved D. Germline V lookup: CDR1 MNHEY, CDR2 SMNVEV (reference sequence). CDR3 length: 20 residues. The ends were cut back, 1 base at V and 0 bases at J, with 23 bases in the middle. The CDR3 bases are TGTGCCAGCAGTTTATACGATCTGGGCAACAGAGTAGCTAGCACAGATACGCAGTATTTT. This translates into CASSLYDLGNRVASTDTQYF.

The V gene is TRBV11-3, the J gene TRBJ2-1; TRBD2 agrees at 9 bases. Germline V gene lookup returns CDR1 SGHNT and CDR2 YENEEA. V dropped 0 bases and J dropped 12; count of bases not matched to a gene: 12. This CDR3 has 16 residues. The CDR3 DNA sequence: TGTGCCAGCAGCTTAGATTACGGGCGGGAGGGCCAAGCGCAGTTCTTC. Amino acids: CASSLDYGREGQAQFF. Combining the CDR3 with reference TRBV11-3 and TRBJ2-1 gives the whole variable domain EAGVVQSPRYKIIEKKQPVAFWCNPISGHNTLYWYLQNLGQGPELLIRYENEEAVDDSQLPKDRFSAERLKGVDSTLKIQPAELGDSAVYLCASSLDYGREGQAQFFGPGTRLTVL.

The CDR3 nucleotides read TGTGCCAGCAGTCCCGACTGGAATCAGCCCCAGCATTTT. Translating it yields CASSPDWNQPQHF. The J gene is TRBJ1-5, the V gene TRBV12-3 or TRBV12-4, with no clear D. The CDR3 is 13 amino acids. The V end lost 5 bases, the J end lost 4 bases, and 9 bases lay between the germline ends.

The CDR3 bases are TGTGCCAGCAGTGAATTCCCGACAGGGAGGGCTGGAAACACCATATATTTT. It yields the protein CASSEFPTGRAGNTIYF. V is TRBV6-1 and J is TRBJ1-3, with 7 bases identical to TRBD1. CDR3 size: 17 residues. V lost 2 bases and J lost 2; bases outside the gene matches: 9. CDR1 MNHNS and CDR2 SASEGT come from the germline V gene.

The chain combines TRBV12-3 or TRBV12-4 with TRBJ1-6; D unresolved. The CDR3 consists of 12 residues. Trimming removed 7 bases at V and 6 bases at J, with 7 bases between. The CDR3 protein is CASTPGNSPLHF. The CDR3, as DNA: TGTGCCAGCACCCCGGGTAATTCACCCCTCCACTTT.